This TCR beta chain was captured by sequencing in a study of cytomegalovirus exposure and HLA in healthy donors. Vbeta (60) and Jbeta (13) primers were used in the PCR. Only in-frame clones appear in the TCRdb table, and some are missing; sequencing was by immunoSEQ multiplex PCR. The sample carries 85,000 to 120,000 clones, about three fifths recorded once. Study-level results: Only CMV serostatus was available as immune exposure information. At a 0.05 false discovery rate, a later analysis found around 17,000 TCR beta sequences to be associated with HLA alleles. Differences between HLA loci emerged in a later analysis of TCR association rates, with DRB1 most and HLA-C fewest.

Details on this clone: Its specificity is not known.

Germline V gene data show CDR1 as KGHSH and CDR2 as LQKENI. The V end was cut by 2 bases, the J end by 3 bases, with 3 bases between. The CDR3 length is 12 residues. Sequencing was done on a sample of PBMCs. This receptor was obtained from a human donor in good health. J is TRBJ2-3 and V is TRBV18; D unresolved. CDR3: CASSPYTDTQYF. CDR3 bases: TGTGCCAGCTCACCATATACAGATACGCAGTATTTT.